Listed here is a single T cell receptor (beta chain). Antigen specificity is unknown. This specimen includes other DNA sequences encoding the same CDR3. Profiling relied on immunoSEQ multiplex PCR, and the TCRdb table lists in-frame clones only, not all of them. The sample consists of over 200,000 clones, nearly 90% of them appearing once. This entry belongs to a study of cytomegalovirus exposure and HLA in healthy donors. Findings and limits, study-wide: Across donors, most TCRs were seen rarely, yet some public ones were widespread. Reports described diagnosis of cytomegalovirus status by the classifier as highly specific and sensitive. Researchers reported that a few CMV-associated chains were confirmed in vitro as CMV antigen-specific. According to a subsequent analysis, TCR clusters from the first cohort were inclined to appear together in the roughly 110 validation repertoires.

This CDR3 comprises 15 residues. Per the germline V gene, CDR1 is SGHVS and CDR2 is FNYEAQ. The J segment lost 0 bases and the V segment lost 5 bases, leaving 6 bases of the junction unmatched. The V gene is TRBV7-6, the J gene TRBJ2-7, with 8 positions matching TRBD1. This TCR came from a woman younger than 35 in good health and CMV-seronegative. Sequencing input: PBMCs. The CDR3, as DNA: TGTGCCAGCAGCCCGGGACAGGATTCCTCCTACGAGCAGTACTTC. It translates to CASSPGQDSSYEQYF.